These T cell receptor beta chains were read from a single sample in a study of blood T cell repertoires in COVID-19. Method: immunoSEQ multiplex PCR; TCRdb's copy keeps in-frame clones and lacks some. The sample consists of approximately 94,000 clones, about 80% of them appearing once. Sequenced sample: peripheral blood. The receptors were gathered from a woman in her sixties or seventies with acute or convalescent COVID-19. CDR3s include the opening cysteine and the closing phenylalanine or tryptophan. Each record gives: V gene, D gene, clone size, J gene, CDR3 DNA, CDR3 protein. The D gene is left open where the match is weak. Size is omitted from some rows. Given values are once, few, many or a class for expanded clones.

TRBV7-2	-	few	TRBJ1-4	TGTGCCAGCAGCTTAGCCAGGGTTAATAATGAAAAACTGTTTTTT	CASSLARVNNEKLFF
TRBV27	-	-	TRBJ2-1	TGTGCCAGCAGTTTTGGGGCCCGCTCCTACAATGAGCAGTTCTTC	CASSFGARSYNEQFF
TRBV6-4	-	-	TRBJ2-1	TGTGCCAGCAGTGGAGGTATGGGGGGACAGCAGTTCTTC	CASSGGMGGQQFF
TRBV6-4	-	-	TRBJ1-6	TGTGCCAGCAGTGAGGTTGGGAGACCCCTCCACTTT	CASSEVGRPLHF
TRBV19	-	-	TRBJ1-2	TGTGCCAGTAGTTCAAAGGGAGGGTCAAACTATGGCTACACCTTC	CASSSKGGSNYGYTF
TRBV4-2	-	-	TRBJ2-3	TGTGCCAGCAGCCAAGAGAAACTTAGCACAGATACGCAGTATTTT	CASSQEKLSTDTQYF
TRBV11-3	-	-	TRBJ2-7	TGTGCCAGCAGCTTGGGGGACAACTCCTACGAGCAGTACTTC	CASSLGDNSYEQYF
TRBV28	-	-	TRBJ1-5	TGTGCCAGCGGTCTATATGAGGGAAGGCAGCCCCAGCATTTT	CASGLYEGRQPQHF
TRBV2	-	-	TRBJ2-1	TGTGCCAGCAGGGGCGGGATCCCAGGTGGTGAGCAGTTCTTC	CASRGGIPGGEQFF
TRBV11-3	-	-	TRBJ2-3	TGTGCCAGCAGGGACAAGCTCACAGATACGCAGTATTTT	CASRDKLTDTQYF
TRBV3-1/TRBV3-2	-	-	TRBJ1-6	TGTGCCAGCAGCCAAGTGGGGGGATCACCCCTCCACTTT	CASSQVGGSPLHF
TRBV7-8	TRBD1	-	TRBJ1-3	TGTGCCAGCAGCTTAAATTCAGGGGGGAGAACTGGAAACACCATATATTTT	CASSLNSGGRTGNTIYF
TRBV12-3/TRBV12-4	-	-	TRBJ2-3	TGTGCCAGCAGTCCTCGGGTAGATACGCAGTATTTT	CASSPRVDTQYF
TRBV11-2	TRBD1	-	TRBJ1-3	TGTGCCAGCAGCCCCCGGACAGGGGTAGACACCATATATTTT	CASSPRTGVDTIYF
TRBV6-1	-	-	TRBJ1-2	TGTGCCAGCAGTCCACGTGGGCAAGTCTATGGCTACACCTTC	CASSPRGQVYGYTF
TRBV7-2	TRBD2	-	TRBJ2-3	TGTGCCAGCAGCTTAAATAGCGGGGGGGCAGGAGATACGCAGTATTTT	CASSLNSGGAGDTQYF
TRBV18	-	-	TRBJ2-5	TGTGCCAGCTCACCAATACAGGCCCCCCAAGAGACCCAGTACTTC	CASSPIQAPQETQYF
TRBV11-3	-	-	TRBJ1-1	TGTGCCAGCAGCTGGGGGGTGAAGAACACTGAAGCTTTCTTT	CASSWGVKNTEAFF
TRBV6-6	-	-	TRBJ1-1	TGTGCCAGCAGTTACGGGGCTGTGGGATCTGAAGCTTTCTTT	CASSYGAVGSEAFF
TRBV6-6	TRBD1	-	TRBJ1-6	TGTGCCTGCCGGCAGGGGGCGGGAAATTCACCCCTCCACTTT	CACRQGAGNSPLHF
TRBV30	-	once	TRBJ1-4	TGTGCCTGGAGTAAACCGCTGCTGGGGCTTTCAACAACTAATGAAAAACTGTTTTTT	CAWSKPLLGLSTTNEKLFF
TRBV5-4	TRBD1	few	TRBJ1-2	TGTGCCAGCACCCAGGGACAGTCTAACTATGGCTACACCTTC	CASTQGQSNYGYTF
TRBV29-1	TRBD1	once	TRBJ1-2	TGCAGCTTGGGACAGGGTGACGGTGGCTACACCTTC	CSLGQGDGGYTF
TRBV6-5	-	once	TRBJ2-3	TGTGCCAGCAGTTACAGGACAAACACAGATACGCAGTATTTT	CASSYRTNTDTQYF
TRBV9	-	few	TRBJ1-4	TGTGCCAGCAGCGTAGGCCCAGGCTCGGAAAAACTGTTTTTT	CASSVGPGSEKLFF
TRBV7-2	-	-	TRBJ1-2	TGTGCCAGCAGACCTCAGGGGTCCTATGGCTACACCTTC	CASRPQGSYGYTF
TRBV6-5	-	-	TRBJ1-3	TGTGCCAGCAGTCTCTTCTCGGGGGGGGGAAACACCATATATTTT	CASSLFSGGGNTIYF
TRBV9	-	-	TRBJ2-6	TGTGCCAGCAGCGCGCCTAGTGTCTCTGGGGCCAACGTCCTGACTTTC	CASSAPSVSGANVLTF
TRBV10-3	TRBD1	-	TRBJ2-2	TGTGCCACCGCGCCAGGGGGCCGCGGGGAGCTGTTTTTT	CATAPGGRGELFF
TRBV3-1/TRBV3-2	-	-	TRBJ1-1	TGTGCCAGCAGCCAAGAGTCGCGCAACACTGAAGCTTTCTTT	CASSQESRNTEAFF
TRBV9	-	-	TRBJ1-1	TGTGCCAGCAGCGTAGTTTCAGGTGGGAGCACTGAAGCTTTCTTT	CASSVVSGGSTEAFF
TRBV10-3	-	-	TRBJ1-2	TGTGCCATCAGTGATCGGGGGGGATCCTTAATATCTAACTATGGCTACACCTTC	CAISDRGGSLISNYGYTF
TRBV12-3/TRBV12-4	-	-	TRBJ1-6	TGTGCCAGCAGTTTAACCGAGAATTCACCCCTCCACTTT	CASSLTENSPLHF
TRBV27	-	-	TRBJ2-1	TGTGCCAGCAGACAAGTGGATGAGCAGTTCTTC	CASRQVDEQFF
TRBV20-1	TRBD2	-	TRBJ2-3	TGCAGTGCTAGTGAGGGGACTAGCGGGGGACCCACAGATACGCAGTATTTT	CSASEGTSGGPTDTQYF
TRBV5-1	TRBD1	-	TRBJ1-6	TGCGCCAGCAGCCCGGACAGGGTATATAATTCACCCCTCCACTTT	CASSPDRVYNSPLHF
TRBV6-2/TRBV6-3	TRBD1	-	TRBJ2-3	TGTGCCAGCAGTTCTGCTTGGGACAGTCGGAACACAGATACGCAGTATTTT	CASSSAWDSRNTDTQYF
TRBV7-6	-	-	TRBJ1-2	TGTGCCAGCAGCTTAGTTTCAGGGCCCTATGGCTACACCTTC	CASSLVSGPYGYTF
TRBV7-9	TRBD1	-	TRBJ2-2	TGTGCCAGCACCCCGGGACAGGGGGCGTCCGGGGAGCTGTTTTTT	CASTPGQGASGELFF
TRBV6-5	-	-	TRBJ2-7	TGTGCCACCCCCAAGCCGGGACAAAACTACGAGCAGTACTTC	CATPKPGQNYEQYF
TRBV29-1	-	-	TRBJ1-3	TGCAGCGCATCCCCCACGGACACCATATATTTT	CSASPTDTIYF
TRBV4-3	-	-	TRBJ1-2	TGCGCCAGCAGCCAAGATCGGTCAGGACTTGGCTACACCTTC	CASSQDRSGLGYTF
TRBV13	-	-	TRBJ1-2	TGTGCCAGCAGGCGGCCCCCCTACACCTTC	CASRRPPYTF
TRBV7-2	-	-	TRBJ1-6	TGTGCCAGCAGCCCGACAACAGGGCGGAATAATTCACCCCTCCACTTT	CASSPTTGRNNSPLHF
TRBV10-3	-	-	TRBJ2-5	TGTGCCATCGGGACTTCACAAGAGACCCAGTACTTC	CAIGTSQETQYF
TRBV6-5	-	many	TRBJ1-2	TGTGCCAGCAGTTACTCGCATGGGGCAGGCTATGGCTACACCTTC	CASSYSHGAGYGYTF
TRBV19	-	-	TRBJ1-1	TGTGCCAGTAGTTTAGACCTGTTGTCTGAAGCTTTCTTT	CASSLDLLSEAFF
TRBV12-5	-	-	TRBJ1-1	TGTGCTAGTGGTACTGACAGCCGTACCACTGAAGCTTTCTTT	CASGTDSRTTEAFF
TRBV10-3	TRBD1	few	TRBJ1-2	TGTGCCATAAACGGACAGGATCTACGGGGCTACACCTTC	CAINGQDLRGYTF
TRBV11-2	TRBD1	once	TRBJ1-4	TGTGCCAGCAGCCCGGACAGGGGGGAGTTTAATGAAAAACTGTTTTTT	CASSPDRGEFNEKLFF